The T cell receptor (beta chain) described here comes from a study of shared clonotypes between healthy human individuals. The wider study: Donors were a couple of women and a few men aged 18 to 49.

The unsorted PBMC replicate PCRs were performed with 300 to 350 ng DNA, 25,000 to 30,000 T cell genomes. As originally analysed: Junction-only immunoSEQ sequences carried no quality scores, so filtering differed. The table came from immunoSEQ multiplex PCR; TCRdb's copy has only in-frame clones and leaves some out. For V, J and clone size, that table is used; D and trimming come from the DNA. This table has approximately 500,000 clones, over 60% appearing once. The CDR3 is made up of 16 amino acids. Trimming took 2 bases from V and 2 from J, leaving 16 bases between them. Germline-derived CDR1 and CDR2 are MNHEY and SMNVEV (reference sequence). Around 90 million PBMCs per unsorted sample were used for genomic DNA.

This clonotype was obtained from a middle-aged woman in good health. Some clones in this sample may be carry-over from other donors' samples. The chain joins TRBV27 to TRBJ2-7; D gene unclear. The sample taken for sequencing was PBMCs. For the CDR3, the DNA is TGTGCCAGCAGTTTACGAGGCGCGGAACACACCTACGAGCAGTACTTC. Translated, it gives CASSLRGAEHTYEQYF.